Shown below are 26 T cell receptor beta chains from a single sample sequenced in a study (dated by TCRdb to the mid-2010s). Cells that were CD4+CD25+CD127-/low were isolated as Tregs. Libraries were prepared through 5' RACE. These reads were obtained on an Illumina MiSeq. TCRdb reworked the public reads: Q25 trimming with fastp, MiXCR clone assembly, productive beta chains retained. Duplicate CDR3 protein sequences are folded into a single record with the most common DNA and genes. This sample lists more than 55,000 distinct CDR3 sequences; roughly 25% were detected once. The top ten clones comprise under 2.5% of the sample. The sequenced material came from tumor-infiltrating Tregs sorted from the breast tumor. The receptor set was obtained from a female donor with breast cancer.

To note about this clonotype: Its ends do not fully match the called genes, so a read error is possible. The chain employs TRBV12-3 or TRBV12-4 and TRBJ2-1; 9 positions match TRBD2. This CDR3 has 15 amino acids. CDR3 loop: CAGRISGSPNNEQFF. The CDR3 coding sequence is TGTGCCGGCAGAATTAGCGGGAGTCCAAACAATGAGCAGTTCTTC.

In DNA, the CDR3 is TGTGCCAGCAGCTTAGACGACCTAGCGGGAATTTATTACTACAATGAGCAGTTCTTC. It is translated as CASSLDDLAGIYYYNEQFF. The chain combines TRBV7-9 with TRBJ2-1; 9 bases match TRBD2. With V trimmed by 1 base and J by 3 bases, 13 bases remained unmatched. The CDR3 runs 19 residues. Germline values: CDR1 SEHNR, CDR2 FQNEAQ (reference sequence).

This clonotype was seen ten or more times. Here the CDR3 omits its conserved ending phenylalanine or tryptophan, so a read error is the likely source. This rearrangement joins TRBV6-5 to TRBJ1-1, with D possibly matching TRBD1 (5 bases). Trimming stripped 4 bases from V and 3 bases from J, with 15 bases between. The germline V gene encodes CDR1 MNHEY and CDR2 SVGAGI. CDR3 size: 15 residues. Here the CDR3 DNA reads TGTGCCAGCAGTTCCCGTACCGGAGGGGACACTGAAGCTTTCCTT. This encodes CASSSRTGGDTEAFL.

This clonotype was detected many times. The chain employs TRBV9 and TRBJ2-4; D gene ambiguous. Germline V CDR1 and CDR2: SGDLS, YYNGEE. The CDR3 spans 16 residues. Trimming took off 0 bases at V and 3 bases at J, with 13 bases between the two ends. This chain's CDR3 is CASSVATTWGKNIQYF. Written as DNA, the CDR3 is TGTGCCAGCAGCGTAGCTACGACGTGGGGCAAAAACATTCAGTACTTC.

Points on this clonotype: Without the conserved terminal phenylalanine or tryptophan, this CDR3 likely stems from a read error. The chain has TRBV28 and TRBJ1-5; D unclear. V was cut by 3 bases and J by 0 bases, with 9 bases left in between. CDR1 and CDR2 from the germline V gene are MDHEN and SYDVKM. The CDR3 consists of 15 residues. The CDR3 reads CASSFSDYSNQPQHG. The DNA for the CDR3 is TGTGCCAGCAGTTTTAGCGATTATAGCAATCAGCCCCAGCATGGT.

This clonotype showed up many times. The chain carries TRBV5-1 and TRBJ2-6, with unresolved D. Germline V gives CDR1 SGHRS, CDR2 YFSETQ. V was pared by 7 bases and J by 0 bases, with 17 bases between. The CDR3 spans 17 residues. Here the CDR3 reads CASSNTARLSGANVLTF. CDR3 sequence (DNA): TGCGCCAGCTCAAACACCGCCCGCCTCTCTGGGGCCAACGTCCTGACTTTC.

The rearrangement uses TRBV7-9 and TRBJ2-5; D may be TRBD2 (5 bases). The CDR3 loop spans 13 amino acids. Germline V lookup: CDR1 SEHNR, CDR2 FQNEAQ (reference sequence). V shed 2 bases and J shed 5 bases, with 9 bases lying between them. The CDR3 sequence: CASSLSGSETQYF. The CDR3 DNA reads TGTGCCAGCAGCTTAAGTGGGAGTGAGACCCAGTACTTC.

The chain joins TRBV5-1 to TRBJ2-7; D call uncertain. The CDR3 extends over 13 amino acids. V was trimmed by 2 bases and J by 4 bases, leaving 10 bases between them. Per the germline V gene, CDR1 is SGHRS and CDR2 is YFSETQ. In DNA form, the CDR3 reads TGCGCCAGCAGCTTATCTGGCTTATACGAGCAGTACTTC. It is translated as CASSLSGLYEQYF.

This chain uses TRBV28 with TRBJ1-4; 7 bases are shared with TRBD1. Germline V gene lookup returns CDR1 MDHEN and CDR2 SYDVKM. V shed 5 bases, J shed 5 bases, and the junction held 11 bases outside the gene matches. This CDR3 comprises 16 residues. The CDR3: CASSTQKTGINEKLFF. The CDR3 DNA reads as TGTGCCAGCAGTACTCAGAAGACAGGGATCAATGAAAAACTGTTTTTT.

The CDR3 loop reads CASRGGAENTEAFF. CDR3 DNA sequence: TGTGCCAGCAGGGGGGGGGCGGAGAACACTGAAGCTTTCTTT. The V gene is TRBV11-3, the J gene TRBJ1-1, with a weak D call TRBD1 (6 bases). Germline CDR1 SGHNT, CDR2 YENEEA. Deletions cut 6 bases from V and 1 base from J, with 12 bases between. CDR3 length equals 14 residues.

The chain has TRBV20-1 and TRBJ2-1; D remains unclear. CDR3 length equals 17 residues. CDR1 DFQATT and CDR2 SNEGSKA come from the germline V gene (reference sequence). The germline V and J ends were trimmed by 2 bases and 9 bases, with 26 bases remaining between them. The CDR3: CSARPEKESPRWGEQFF. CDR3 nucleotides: TGCAGTGCTAGACCCGAAAAGGAGAGCCCCAGGTGGGGTGAGCAGTTCTTC.

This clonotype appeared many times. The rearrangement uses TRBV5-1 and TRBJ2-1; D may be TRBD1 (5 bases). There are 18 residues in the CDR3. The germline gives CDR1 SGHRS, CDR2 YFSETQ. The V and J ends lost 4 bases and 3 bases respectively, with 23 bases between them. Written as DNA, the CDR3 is TGCGCCAGCAGCCTTACCACCAGACAGCGAAGTATCTACAATGAGCAGTTCTTC. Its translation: CASSLTTRQRSIYNEQFF.

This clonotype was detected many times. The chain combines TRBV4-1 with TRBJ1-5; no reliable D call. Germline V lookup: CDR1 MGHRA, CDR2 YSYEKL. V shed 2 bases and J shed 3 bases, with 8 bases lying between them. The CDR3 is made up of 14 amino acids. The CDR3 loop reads CASSQHSNNQPQHF. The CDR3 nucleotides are TGCGCCAGCAGCCAACATTCGAACAATCAGCCCCAGCATTTT.

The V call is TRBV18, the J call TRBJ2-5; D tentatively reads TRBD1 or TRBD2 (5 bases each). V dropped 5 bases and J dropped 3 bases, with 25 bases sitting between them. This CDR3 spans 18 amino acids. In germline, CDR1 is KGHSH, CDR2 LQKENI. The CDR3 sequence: CASSSTYSSLGAEETQYF. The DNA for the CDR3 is TGTGCCAGCTCATCGACATACTCGAGTCTCGGGGCCGAAGAGACCCAGTACTTC.

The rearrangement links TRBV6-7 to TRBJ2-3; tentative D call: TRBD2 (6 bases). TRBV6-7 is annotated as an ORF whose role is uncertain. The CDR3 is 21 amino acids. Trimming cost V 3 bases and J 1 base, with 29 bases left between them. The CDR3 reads CASSYSSNGGSGGRRTDTQYF. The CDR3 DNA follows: TGTGCCAGCAGTTATTCGAGCAACGGCGGGTCCGGGGGACGACGCACAGATACGCAGTATTTT.

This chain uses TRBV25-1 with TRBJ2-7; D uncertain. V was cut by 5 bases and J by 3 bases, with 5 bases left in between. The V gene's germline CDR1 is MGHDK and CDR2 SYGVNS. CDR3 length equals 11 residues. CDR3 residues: CASSSIYEQYF. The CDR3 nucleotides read TGTGCCAGCAGTTCTATCTACGAGCAGTACTTC.

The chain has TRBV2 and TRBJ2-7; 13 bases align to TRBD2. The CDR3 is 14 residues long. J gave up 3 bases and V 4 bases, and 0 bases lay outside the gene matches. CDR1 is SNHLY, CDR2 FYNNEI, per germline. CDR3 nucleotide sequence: TGTGCCAGCAGTGGACTAGCGGGAGGCTACGAGCAGTACTTC. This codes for CASSGLAGGYEQYF.

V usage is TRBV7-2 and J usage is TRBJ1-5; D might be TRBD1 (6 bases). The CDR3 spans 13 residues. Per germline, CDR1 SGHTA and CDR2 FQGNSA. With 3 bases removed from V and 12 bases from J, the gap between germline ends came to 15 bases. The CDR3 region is CASSLILGGGQHF. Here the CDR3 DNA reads TGTGCCAGCAGCTTGATTCTGGGAGGGGGCCAGCATTTT. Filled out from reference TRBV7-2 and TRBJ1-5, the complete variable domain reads GAGVSQSPSNKVTEKGKDVELRCDPISGHTALYWYRQSLGQGLEFLIYFQGNSAPDKSGLPSDRFSAERTGGSVSTLTIQRTQQEDSAVYLCASSLILGGGQHFGDGTRLSIL.

CDR3 loop: CASSLGGQGYYEQYF. The CDR3 DNA follows: TGTGCCAGCAGCTTAGGGGGTCAGGGGTATTACGAGCAGTACTTC. V gene TRBV7-2 combines with J gene TRBJ2-7; D possibly corresponds to TRBD1 (6 bases). The CDR3 extends over 15 amino acids. Germline CDR1 SGHTA, CDR2 FQGNSA. Between the trimmed V and J ends, which lost 1 base and 4 bases, there was a span of 14 bases.

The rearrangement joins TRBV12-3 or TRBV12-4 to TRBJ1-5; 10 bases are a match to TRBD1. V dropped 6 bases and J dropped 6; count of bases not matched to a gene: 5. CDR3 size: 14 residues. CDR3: CASRRDRGTQPQHF. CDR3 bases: TGTGCCAGCAGACGGGACAGGGGCACTCAGCCCCAGCATTTT.

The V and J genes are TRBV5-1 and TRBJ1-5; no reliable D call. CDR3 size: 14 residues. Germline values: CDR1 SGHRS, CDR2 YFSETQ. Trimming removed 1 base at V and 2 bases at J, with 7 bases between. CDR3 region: CASSLRGGNQPQHF. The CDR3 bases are TGCGCCAGCAGCTTGCGAGGCGGCAATCAGCCCCAGCATTTT.

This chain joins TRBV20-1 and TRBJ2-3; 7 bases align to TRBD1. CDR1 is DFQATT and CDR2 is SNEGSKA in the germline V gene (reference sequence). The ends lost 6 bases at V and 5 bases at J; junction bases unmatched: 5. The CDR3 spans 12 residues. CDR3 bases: TGCAGTGCCCGCGGACAGGAAGATACGCAGTATTTT. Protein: CSARGQEDTQYF.

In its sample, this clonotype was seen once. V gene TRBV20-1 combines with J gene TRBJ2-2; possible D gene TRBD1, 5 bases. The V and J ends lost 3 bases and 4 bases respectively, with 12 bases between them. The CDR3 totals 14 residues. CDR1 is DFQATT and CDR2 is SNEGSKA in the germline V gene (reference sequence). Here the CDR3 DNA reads TGCAGTGCTAGCAGGGATTGGACCACCGGGGAGCTGTTTTTT. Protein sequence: CSASRDWTTGELFF.

The CDR3 DNA is TGCGCCAGCAGCTTTAGGGAGACCCAGTACTTC. Protein: CASSFRETQYF. The chain uses TRBV5-1 and TRBJ2-5, with D hard to call. Germline loops: CDR1 SGHRS, CDR2 YFSETQ. This CDR3 has 11 residues. V shed 2 bases and J shed 5 bases, with 4 bases lying between them.

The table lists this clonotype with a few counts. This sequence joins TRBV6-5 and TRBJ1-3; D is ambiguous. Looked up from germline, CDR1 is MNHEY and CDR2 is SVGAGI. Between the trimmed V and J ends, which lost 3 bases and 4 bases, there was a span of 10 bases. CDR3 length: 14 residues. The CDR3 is CASSYGVGGNTIYF. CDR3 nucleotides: TGTGCCAGCAGTTATGGGGTTGGCGGAAACACCATATATTTT.

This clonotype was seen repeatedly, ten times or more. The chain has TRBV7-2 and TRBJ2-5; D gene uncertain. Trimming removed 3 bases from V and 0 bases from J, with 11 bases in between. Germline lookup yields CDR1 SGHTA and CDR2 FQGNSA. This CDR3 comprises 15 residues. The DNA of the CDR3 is TGTGCCAGCAGCTTCTCGGCCCAGAACCAAGAGACCCAGTACTTC. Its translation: CASSFSAQNQETQYF.